The entry that follows covers one T cell receptor beta chain sequence. It lacks a known antigen. It has no much larger one-base neighbor in the sample; base qualities were not kept. The source of the sample is a study of PD-1 blockade in classical Hodgkin lymphoma (dated by TCRdb to 2018 to 2021). Turning to the overall study: Nivolumab dosing was 3 mg/kg intravenously every 2 weeks, continuing until either disease progression or unacceptable toxicity. The study used TCR beta sequencing and CyTOF to define a peripheral blood immune signature of response to PD-1 blockade in classical Hodgkin lymphoma. General conclusions and limits of the study: Patients starting nivolumab less than 1 year after ASCT had lower diversity and were excluded from later analyses to avoid confounding by immune reconstitution. Only a single clinical trial cohort was studied, and what caused the repertoire differences, possibly disease activity or prior therapy, remained undefined. Trial patients achieving complete response had baseline diversity similar to newly diagnosed patients, whereas partial responders and progressors had significantly lower diversity. By C4D1, a significant rise was seen in CD4+ TCR diversity but not in CD8+ TCR diversity (p=0.0027 vs p=0.16), and the rise was most apparent among complete responders (p=0.02). Baseline TCR diversity was reported to be lower in newly diagnosed patients than in healthy donors, and even lower in relapsed/refractory patients.

The Qiagen DNeasy kit was used to extract genomic DNA both from unsorted PBMCs and from the negatively selected CD4+ and CD8+ fractions. Using primers that anneal to V and J segments, immunoSEQ multiplex PCR amplified the TCR beta CDR3 regions. A synthetic immune receptor repertoire was used to minimize amplification bias, and any remaining bias was removed computationally after sequencing. The source study handled its data this way. Repertoire diversity was quantified as the Shannon entropy index using custom Python scripts. The unsorted, CD4+ and CD8+ repertoires were each analyzed separately, with the exception of combined analyses, where CD4+ and CD8+ sequences were merged in silico. A clone counted as expanded when the clone's frequency after treatment rose at least 2-fold relative to C1D1, and clones undetected at baseline were given a pseudocount of 0.5. Singleton clones were defined as clones with 0 or 1 copy at C1D1, and non-singleton clones were defined as clones with 2 or more copies. Clones expanded in unsorted samples were labelled as CD4+, CD8+ or unknown by matching protein sequences in sorted samples from the same patient. Wilcoxon tests on paired samples were used to test diversity changes from C1D1 to C4D1. Sourced from immuneACCESS, this table was stored by TCRdb with only in-frame sequences that have V and J called. A share of the clones is absent; for the studies checked, an unresolved V gene accounts for under half, and the remainder has no known explanation. That table supplies the V and J calls and clone size; D and trimming were determined from the DNA. The table for this sample lists more than 45,000 clones; 75% to 95% of them were counted only once. The ten largest clones add up to under 11% of the sample.

Per the germline V gene, SGHTA is the CDR1 and FQGNSA is the CDR2. Spanning cysteine to phenylalanine, the CDR3 consists of 15 amino acids. Here the CDR3 DNA is all that survives: 45 bases in frame from base 1. V is clipped by 0 bases and J by 3 bases, and the sequence between their germline boundaries is 11 bases long. Reading the label with the study, this specimen's time point is: cycle 2 day 1 (C2D1) of nivolumab. Relapse after autologous stem cell transplantation had occurred in all trial patients, and cohorts A, B and C were distinguished by prior brentuximab vedotin exposure. A total of around 60 patients with relapsed/refractory classical Hodgkin lymphoma made up the trial cohort, and each patient's best overall response was complete response, partial response or progressive disease. Single-agent nivolumab was administered to trial patients in the multi-cohort phase II CheckMate 205 trial. An independent review committee assessed best overall response using the 2007 International Working Group response criteria. Trial PBMCs were obtained immediately prior to nivolumab initiation (C1D1) and on therapy at cycle 2 day 1 and cycle 4 day 1. After peripheral blood was drawn into 8 mL Vacutainer Cell Preparation Tubes, PBMCs were isolated by centrifugation and then cryopreserved.

The clonotype was recovered from a human donor with classical Hodgkin lymphoma. The sample in question was peripheral blood mononuclear cells (PBMCs), obtained before the second cycle of nivolumab. The chain links TRBV7-2 with TRBJ2-5; the D gene assignment is ambiguous. The CDR3 region: CASSLAGQREETQYF. At the DNA level, the sequence is TGTGCCAGCAGCTTAGCGGGCCAAAGAGAAGAGACCCAGTACTTC.